This TCR beta chain was sequenced in a study of OX40 agonist ivuxolimab in advanced cancers. The data were produced by immunoSEQ multiplex PCR, yet TCRdb's version contains in-frame clones alone and is incomplete. The sample has over 25,000 clones, around 80% seen once. Whole-study results and caveats: The CD4+ and CD8+ T cells in the blood had expanded clonally by week 6 at 0.1 to 3.0 mg/kg.

This clone has a single count. Its target is unknown. Germline V gene lookup returns CDR1 SGHVS and CDR2 FQNEAQ. Deletions cut 5 bases from V and 6 bases from J, with 16 bases between. The CDR3 extends over 14 amino acids. The chain recombines TRBV7-8 with TRBJ1-2; TRBD1 might be the D (6 bases). The TCR originated in an adult with an advanced solid tumor such as melanoma, head and neck, liver or kidney cancer. Source: CD4+ or CD8+ T cells sorted from blood, taken in a trial of the OX40 agonist ivuxolimab. The CDR3 protein is CASSDRTALHGYTF. The CDR3 nucleotides are TGTGCCAGCAGCGATCGGACAGCTCTCCATGGCTACACCTTC.